This T cell receptor beta chain came from a study of radiotherapy plus CTLA-4 blockade in lung cancer. Study as a whole: Objective responses were recorded in 15% to 20% of patients, with disease control recorded in about 29%.

The CDR3 contains 14 residues. V was trimmed by 6 bases and J by 4 bases, leaving 16 bases between them. Per germline, CDR1 LNHDA and CDR2 SQIVND (reference sequence). Produced via immunoSEQ multiplex PCR; TCRdb's table is partial and in-frame only. The table has some 90,000 clones, roughly four fifths seen once; the top ten hold 0.65% to 0.95%. This sequence was found in a human donor with non-small cell lung cancer who had stable disease on radiotherapy plus ipilimumab. Here the sequenced sample was peripheral blood, taken from a patient treated with radiotherapy plus ipilimumab. The chain uses TRBV19 and TRBJ2-7; D is possibly TRBD1 or TRBD2 (6 bases each). CDR3 amino acids: CASRGPGEVYEQYF. The CDR3 bases are TGTGCCAGTAGGGGGCCAGGGGAGGTTTACGAGCAGTACTTC.